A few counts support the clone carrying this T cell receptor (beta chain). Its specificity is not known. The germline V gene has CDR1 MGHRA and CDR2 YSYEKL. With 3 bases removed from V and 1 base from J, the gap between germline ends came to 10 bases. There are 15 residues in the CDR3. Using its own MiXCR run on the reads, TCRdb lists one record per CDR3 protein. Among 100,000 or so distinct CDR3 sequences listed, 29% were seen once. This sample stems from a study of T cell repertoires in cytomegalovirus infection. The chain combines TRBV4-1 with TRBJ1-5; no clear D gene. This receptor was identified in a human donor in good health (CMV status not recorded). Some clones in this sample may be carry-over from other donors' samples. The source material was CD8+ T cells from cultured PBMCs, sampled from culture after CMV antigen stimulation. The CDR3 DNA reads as TGCGCCAGCAGCCACGGGGTTTCGAGCAATCAGCCCCAGCATTTT. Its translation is CASSHGVSSNQPQHF.